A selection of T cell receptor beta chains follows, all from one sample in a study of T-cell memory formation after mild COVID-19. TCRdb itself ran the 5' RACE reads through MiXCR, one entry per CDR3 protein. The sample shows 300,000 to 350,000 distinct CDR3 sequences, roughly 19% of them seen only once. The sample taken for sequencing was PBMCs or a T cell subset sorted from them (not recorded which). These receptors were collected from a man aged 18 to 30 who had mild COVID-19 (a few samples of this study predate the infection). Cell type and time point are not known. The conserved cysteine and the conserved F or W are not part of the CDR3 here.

CDR3 protein: ASNLQGSTDTQY
J gene: TRBJ2-3
V gene: TRBV7-9

CDR3 protein: ASSYGQGTAEAF
J gene: TRBJ1-1
V gene: TRBV6-6

CDR3 protein: ASSQTPPISGGAEDTQY
J gene: TRBJ2-3
V gene: TRBV23-1

CDR3 protein: ASSLRRTEFYGYT
J gene: TRBJ1-2
V gene: TRBV7-2

CDR3 protein: SARGRWEKLF
J gene: TRBJ1-4
V gene: TRBV20-1

CDR3 protein: SVEAGVDTQY
J gene: TRBJ2-3
V gene: TRBV29-1

CDR3 protein: SVDGLAGGLDETQY
J gene: TRBJ2-5
V gene: TRBV29-1

CDR3 protein: ASSQDGARTEAF
J gene: TRBJ1-1
V gene: TRBV4-1

CDR3 protein: ASSPTGTGSNTIY
J gene: TRBJ1-3
V gene: TRBV28

CDR3 protein: ASRGPAGYLNQPQH
J gene: TRBJ1-5
V gene: TRBV4-2

CDR3 protein: SATDREPNEQF
J gene: TRBJ2-1
V gene: TRBV20-1

CDR3 protein: ASSQDIGQPQH
J gene: TRBJ1-5
V gene: TRBV3-1

CDR3 protein: ASSWKGMNTEAF
J gene: TRBJ1-1
V gene: TRBV12-3/TRBV12-4

CDR3 protein: ASSSGTANSPLH
J gene: TRBJ1-6
V gene: TRBV7-3

CDR3 protein: SVELGVRGYT
J gene: TRBJ1-2
V gene: TRBV29-1

CDR3 protein: SASLLGSGGVASYNEQF
J gene: TRBJ2-1
V gene: TRBV20-1

CDR3 protein: SVASGLDYGYT
J gene: TRBJ1-2
V gene: TRBV29-1

CDR3 protein: SARDIQGNTGELF
J gene: TRBJ2-2
V gene: TRBV20-1

CDR3 protein: ASSRTGRYGYT
J gene: TRBJ1-2
V gene: TRBV14

CDR3 protein: ASSYTTVQAF
J gene: TRBJ1-1
V gene: TRBV7-9

CDR3 protein: ASSTYGVGITGELF
J gene: TRBJ2-2
V gene: TRBV12-3/TRBV12-4

CDR3 protein: SVEGTSGGAVVEQF
J gene: TRBJ2-1
V gene: TRBV29-1

CDR3 protein: SVDVGTGELF
J gene: TRBJ2-2
V gene: TRBV29-1

CDR3 protein: ASSQDPGTGSFQY
J gene: TRBJ2-4
V gene: TRBV4-2

CDR3 protein: ASSQDGRGNEQY
J gene: TRBJ2-7
V gene: TRBV4-3

CDR3 protein: AISVGGPGTDTQY
J gene: TRBJ2-3
V gene: TRBV10-3

CDR3 protein: ASSSTTGGPQTMRWRF
J gene: TRBJ2-1
V gene: TRBV27

CDR3 protein: ASSFTQDQPQH
J gene: TRBJ1-5
V gene: TRBV7-2

CDR3 protein: SVPDRKTNYGYT
J gene: TRBJ1-2
V gene: TRBV20-1

CDR3 protein: ASSLGGGVGELF
J gene: TRBJ2-2
V gene: TRBV7-2

CDR3 protein: ASSLGLAGDEQF
J gene: TRBJ2-1
V gene: TRBV7-2

CDR3 protein: ASSLEAGRRYEQY
J gene: TRBJ2-7
V gene: TRBV7-9

CDR3 protein: ASTPSASQETQY
J gene: TRBJ2-5
V gene: TRBV7-9

CDR3 protein: SASLGSGGDNEQF
J gene: TRBJ2-1
V gene: TRBV20-1